Listed here are 8 T cell receptor beta chains from one sample, sequenced in a study of blood T cells in healthy people across ages. The second PCR ran about 6 to 12 cycles with a sample-barcoded 5' primer and J-beta primers. TCRdb passed the 5' RACE reads through MiXCR, listing each CDR3 protein once. The sample contains around 1,900,000 distinct CDR3 sequences, approximately 40% of which appear only once. Sequencing input: blood. The receptors shown here come from a human donor in good health.

This clonotype was seen a handful of times. V gene TRBV29-1 combines with J gene TRBJ2-1; no firm D call. Germline V gives CDR1 SQVTM, CDR2 ANQGSEA. Between the trimmed V and J ends, which lost 5 bases and 2 bases, there was a span of 13 bases. The CDR3 totals 14 residues. The CDR3 protein is CSVSDPRTYNEQFF. The CDR3 nucleotides are TGCAGCGTTTCCGATCCCCGGACCTACAATGAGCAGTTCTTC.

This chain connects TRBV9 to TRBJ2-7; no clear D. The CDR3 covers 13 residues. V lost 2 bases, J lost 3 bases, and 9 bases lay in between. Germline values: CDR1 SGDLS, CDR2 YYNGEE. The CDR3 region has the DNA TGTGCCAGCAGCGTGACGGTGCGCTACGAGCAGTACTTC. Residues: CASSVTVRYEQYF.

The chain couples TRBV15 to TRBJ1-4, with 7 nucleotides matching TRBD1. V was clipped by 0 bases and J by 4 bases; unmatched bases: 5. CDR1 and CDR2 from the germline V gene are LNHNV and YYDKDF (reference sequence). CDR3 length equals 16 residues. CDR3 nucleotide sequence: TGTGCCACCAGCAGAGATTTGACAGGGAGTAATGAAAAACTGTTTTTT. Residues: CATSRDLTGSNEKLFF.

This clonotype turned up a few times. The chain couples TRBV20-1 to TRBJ2-5; D tentatively fits TRBD1 or TRBD2 (5 bases each). CDR3 length: 15 residues. Between the trimmed V and J ends, which lost 3 bases and 5 bases, there was a span of 19 bases. Germline V gives CDR1 DFQATT, CDR2 SNEGSKA (reference sequence). CDR3 in DNA: TGCAGTGCTAGGTGGTCTCGGGACCGAGTTGAGACCCAGTACTTC. Protein sequence: CSARWSRDRVETQYF.

This clonotype appeared a single time. The chain recombines TRBV28 with TRBJ1-5; D unclear. The length of the CDR3 is 15 residues. Germline CDR1 MDHEN, CDR2 SYDVKM. V lost 6 bases, J lost 0 bases, and 12 bases lay in between. CDR3 sequence (DNA): TGTGCCAGCAGATCGACACCGTATAGCAATCAGCCCCAGCATTTT. Translation gives CASRSTPYSNQPQHF. Using reference TRBV28 and TRBJ1-5 for the parts outside the CDR3, the full variable domain is DVKVTQSSRYLVKRTGEKVFLECVQDMDHENMFWYRQDPGLGLRLIYFSYDVKMKEKGDIPEGYSVSREKKERFSLILESASTNQTSMYLCASRSTPYSNQPQHFGDGTRLSIL.

This clonotype turned up a few times. The chain links TRBV12-3 or TRBV12-4 to TRBJ1-5, with D hard to call. This CDR3 has 16 amino acids. The V end was cut by 4 bases, the J end by 0 bases, with 13 bases between. The CDR3 sequence: CASSSGRILSNQPQHF. The CDR3 DNA reads as TGTGCCAGCAGTTCCGGACGGATACTTAGCAATCAGCCCCAGCATTTT.

In its sample, this clonotype was seen many times. The V gene is TRBV6-1, the J gene TRBJ1-1, with TRBD1 as a possible D gene (5 bases). V was pared by 2 bases and J by 7 bases, with 20 bases between. Germline-derived CDR1 and CDR2 are MNHNS and SASEGT. The CDR3 has 16 residues. CDR3 loop: CASSESNRRPEREAFF. In DNA, the CDR3 is TGTGCCAGCAGTGAAAGTAACAGGCGGCCAGAACGTGAAGCTTTCTTT.

This clonotype appeared a few times. CDR3 region: CATQDHAGGYTDTQYF. CDR3 nucleotide sequence: TGTGCCACCCAGGATCACGCGGGGGGATACACAGATACGCAGTATTTT. The V call is TRBV6-2 or TRBV6-3, the J call TRBJ2-3; 8 bases agree with TRBD2. The germline gives CDR1 MNHEY, CDR2 SVGEGT. The CDR3 contains 16 residues. Trimming at V came to 10 bases and at J to 2 bases, leaving 14 bases not matched to a gene.